Shown below are 22 T cell receptor beta chains from a single sample sequenced in a study of early T cells in non-severe SARS-CoV-2 infection. TCRdb reanalysed the 5' RACE reads using MiXCR and keeps one entry per CDR3 protein. The data show about 64,000 distinct CDR3 sequences, with around 21% seen just once and 16% held by the top ten. The input for sequencing was whole blood, taken at baseline. Source of these receptors: an adult who was a healthcare worker with PCR-confirmed SARS-CoV-2 infection or an uninfected control (not recorded which).

The chain is built from TRBV7-9 and TRBJ1-5; no reliable D call. The CDR3 is 13 amino acids. Germline V gene sequence: CDR1 SEHNR, CDR2 FQNEAQ (reference sequence). V lost 5 bases and J lost 1, with 6 bases in between. The chain's CDR3 is CASSIDSNQPQHF. As DNA, the CDR3 is TGTGCCAGCAGCATAGACAGCAATCAGCCCCAGCATTTT.

This clonotype was observed many times. The rearrangement links TRBV4-2 to TRBJ2-3; 9 bases are shared with TRBD1. The ends lost 1 base at V and 3 bases at J; junction bases unmatched: 5. Germline V gene data show CDR1 as LGHNA and CDR2 as YNFKEQ. CDR3 length: 16 amino acids. The chain's CDR3 is CASSQADRGGTDTQYF. The CDR3 DNA sequence: TGTGCCAGCAGCCAAGCCGACAGGGGGGGAACAGATACGCAGTATTTT.

This chain connects TRBV12-3 or TRBV12-4 to TRBJ2-7; D is unclear. V was pared by 6 bases and J by 4 bases, with 10 bases between. The CDR3 runs to 12 residues. CDR3 coding DNA: TGTGCCAGCAGCCGGACGGCGTACGAGCAGTACTTC. Translating it yields CASSRTAYEQYF.

This chain joins TRBV3-1 and TRBJ2-7, with D unclear. Trimming removed 3 bases at V and 4 bases at J, with 10 bases between. This CDR3 is 13 amino acids long. Per germline, CDR1 LGHDT and CDR2 YNNKEL (reference sequence). The CDR3 bases are TGTGCCAGCAGCCACCTGGGAAGGTACGAGCAGTACTTC. As protein: CASSHLGRYEQYF.

The chain combines TRBV3-1 with TRBJ2-2; 8 bases are shared with TRBD2. CDR1 and CDR2 (germline): LGHDT, YNNKEL (reference sequence). This CDR3 spans 15 amino acids. The junction had 4 bases not matched to a gene; V was cut back by 0 bases and J by 7 bases. This chain's CDR3 is CASSQDGGAVGELFF. The CDR3 DNA reads as TGTGCCAGCAGCCAAGACGGGGGGGCCGTCGGGGAGCTGTTTTTT. Using reference TRBV3-1 and TRBJ2-2 for the parts outside the CDR3, the full variable domain is DTAVSQTPKYLVTQMGNDKSIKCEQNLGHDTMYWYKQDSKKFLKIMFSYNNKELIINETVPNRFSPKSPDKAHLNLHINSLELGDSAVYFCASSQDGGAVGELFFGEGSRLTVL.

The CDR3 sequence: CASRSGTVQETQYF. The CDR3 DNA reads as TGTGCCAGTAGGTCCGGGACAGTACAAGAGACCCAGTACTTC. The V call is TRBV19, the J call TRBJ2-5; 7 positions match TRBD1. V trimming: 6 bases; J trimming: 2 bases; junction bases outside the gene matches: 6. Looked up from germline, CDR1 is LNHDA and CDR2 is SQIVND (reference sequence). This CDR3 has 14 amino acids. Drawing the rest from reference TRBV19 and TRBJ2-5, the complete variable domain is DGGITQSPKYLFRKEGQNVTLSCEQNLNHDAMYWYRQDPGQGLRLIYYSQIVNDFQKGDIAEGYSVSREKKESFPLTVTSAQKNPTAFYLCASRSGTVQETQYFGPGTRLLVL.

This clonotype was seen only once. The chain carries TRBV15 and TRBJ2-7; D may be TRBD1 (6 bases). Germline V gene lookup returns CDR1 LNHNV and CDR2 YYDKDF (reference sequence). V was shortened by 3 bases and J by 3 bases, with 9 bases between the two germline ends. The CDR3 spans 13 residues. The CDR3, as DNA: TGTGCCACCAGCAGTAACAGGGTCTACGAGCAGTACTTC. The encoded protein is CATSSNRVYEQYF.

This chain connects TRBV20-1 to TRBJ2-7, with D unclear. The germline V gene encodes CDR1 DFQATT and CDR2 SNEGSKA (reference sequence). Trimming cost V 3 bases and J 5 bases, with 14 bases left between them. The CDR3 consists of 13 residues. In DNA form, the CDR3 reads TGCAGTGCTAGTTCGCCCCCGAGGAACGAGCAGTACTTC. This codes for CSASSPPRNEQYF.

V and J are TRBV4-2 and TRBJ2-1, with TRBD2 matching 10 bases. J lost 6 bases, V lost 4 bases, and 12 bases had no gene match. This CDR3 has 17 residues. Germline-derived CDR1 and CDR2 are LGHNA and YNFKEQ. This CDR3 reads CASSLNPTSGASNEQFF. The CDR3 coding sequence is TGTGCCAGCAGCCTCAACCCTACTAGCGGGGCTTCCAATGAGCAGTTCTTC.

This clonotype was seen repeatedly, ten times or more. The gene calls are TRBV9 and TRBJ2-1; 7 bases agree with TRBD2. The germline CDR1 and CDR2 sequences are SGDLS and YYNGEE. J was trimmed by 0 bases and V by 2 bases; bases with no gene match: 5. CDR3 length equals 16 residues. The CDR3 nucleotides read TGTGCCAGCAGCGTCTCGGGACTAAGCTCCTACAATGAGCAGTTCTTC. This codes for CASSVSGLSSYNEQFF.

The V and J genes are TRBV15 and TRBJ1-2; 9 bases fit TRBD1. The length of the CDR3 is 15 residues. Germline V CDR1 and CDR2: LNHNV, YYDKDF (reference sequence). Trimming at V came to 1 base and at J to 4 bases, leaving 4 bases not matched to a gene. CDR3 bases: TGTGCCACCAGCAGAGGGACAGGGGCTAGCTATGGCTACACCTTC. It translates to CATSRGTGASYGYTF.

In its sample, this clonotype was seen many times. The chain couples TRBV7-3 to TRBJ2-3; D assignment may be TRBD1 or TRBD2 (6 bases each). The V gene's germline CDR1 is SGHTA and CDR2 FQGTGA. Trimming removed 6 bases from V and 2 bases from J, with 12 bases in between. There are 14 residues in the CDR3. The CDR3 spells CASSRGATTDTQYF. The CDR3 coding sequence is TGTGCCAGCAGTAGGGGGGCTACCACAGATACGCAGTATTTT.

V is TRBV18 and J is TRBJ2-1; D uncertain. V gave up 1 base and J gave up 9 bases, with 10 bases separating them. The CDR3 contains 13 residues. Per the germline V gene, CDR1 is KGHSH and CDR2 is LQKENI. CDR3 amino acids: CASSPRIQFEQFF. Written as DNA, the CDR3 is TGTGCCAGCTCACCACGTATACAGTTTGAGCAGTTCTTC.

This chain links TRBV15 with TRBJ2-5; D is possibly TRBD2 (5 bases). The CDR3 extends over 14 amino acids. V lost 1 base, J lost 0 bases, and 6 bases lay in between. Germline-derived CDR1 and CDR2 are LNHNV and YYDKDF (reference sequence). The CDR3 coding sequence is TGTGCCACCAGCAGAGGAGGGAACCAAGAGACCCAGTACTTC. Translated, it gives CATSRGGNQETQYF.

The chain employs TRBV6-6 and TRBJ2-7; 9 bases align to TRBD1. V trimming: 2 bases; J trimming: 5 bases; junction bases outside the gene matches: 4. In germline, CDR1 is MNHNY, CDR2 SVGAGI (reference sequence). This CDR3 comprises 14 residues. This chain's CDR3 is CASSYRDRVDEQYF. The DNA of the CDR3 is TGTGCCAGCAGTTACAGGGACAGGGTGGACGAGCAGTACTTC.

This chain links TRBV29-1 with TRBJ2-3; D call uncertain. Germline V gene data show CDR1 as SQVTM and CDR2 as ANQGSEA. This CDR3 has 12 residues. V shed 0 bases and J shed 3 bases, with 4 bases lying between them. CDR3 loop: CSVEDGTDTQYF. DNA of the CDR3: TGCAGCGTTGAAGACGGGACAGATACGCAGTATTTT.

J is TRBJ2-1 and V is TRBV20-1; D is undetermined. This CDR3 region has 14 residues. Germline V gene sequence: CDR1 DFQATT, CDR2 SNEGSKA (reference sequence). Deletions cut 0 bases from V and 7 bases from J, with 13 bases between. The CDR3 spells CSAREPIEINEQFF. As DNA, the CDR3 is TGCAGTGCTAGAGAACCTATCGAGATTAATGAGCAGTTCTTC.

This clonotype turned up a few times. This chain connects TRBV3-1 to TRBJ1-2; D is perhaps TRBD1 (6 bases). This CDR3 is 13 amino acids long. Trimming removed 3 bases at V and 10 bases at J, with 15 bases between. Germline V gene lookup returns CDR1 LGHDT and CDR2 YNNKEL (reference sequence). The CDR3 loop is CASSHSSGAAYTF. DNA of the CDR3: TGTGCCAGCAGCCACTCCTCGGGGGCAGCCTACACCTTC.

The table lists this clonotype with many counts. The chain couples TRBV7-3 to TRBJ2-5, with D possibly called TRBD1 or TRBD2 (6 bases each). This CDR3 spans 14 amino acids. Per the germline V gene, CDR1 is SGHTA and CDR2 is FQGTGA. V dropped 1 base and J dropped 5 bases, with 11 bases sitting between them. The CDR3 nucleotides read TGTGCCAGCAGCTTAAGAGGGGGAGGCGAGACCCAGTACTTC. It encodes CASSLRGGGETQYF.

Only a few counts were recorded for this clonotype. The V call is TRBV28, the J call TRBJ1-5; perhaps TRBD1 as D (6 bases). In germline, CDR1 is MDHEN, CDR2 SYDVKM. The CDR3 contains 14 residues. The V gene lost 5 bases and the J gene lost 2 bases, with 10 bases spanning the gap. The CDR3 bases are TGTGCCAGCAGTAGGGGGAAGGGCAATCAGCCCCAGCATTTT. Protein: CASSRGKGNQPQHF.

There are a few counts of this clonotype. The chain carries TRBV20-1 and TRBJ2-1; 12 nucleotides agree with TRBD2. CDR1 DFQATT and CDR2 SNEGSKA come from the germline V gene (reference sequence). Losses at the gene ends were 6 bases for V and 6 bases for J; bases not matched to a gene: 9. The CDR3 is 15 residues long. The CDR3 is CSASSGGDPGNEQFF. The CDR3 DNA is TGCAGTGCCTCTAGCGGGGGGGACCCCGGCAATGAGCAGTTCTTC.

The sample holds many counts of this clonotype. The chain has TRBV6-6 and TRBJ1-1, with TRBD1 identical over 9 bases. The CDR3 covers 17 residues. J lost 0 bases, V lost 5 bases, and 10 bases had no gene match. Germline V CDR1 and CDR2: MNHNY, SVGAGI (reference sequence). The chain's CDR3 is CASSPHGTGMLNTEAFF. CDR3 in DNA: TGTGCCAGCAGTCCCCACGGGACAGGGATGTTGAACACTGAAGCTTTCTTT.